The TCR beta chain under discussion was sequenced for a study of early T cells in non-severe SARS-CoV-2 infection. Study overall: Bulk RNA taken from unsorted whole blood was sequenced, leaving chains unpaired.

Individual cDNA molecules were tagged with unique molecular identifiers, the study reported. TCRdb itself ran the 5' RACE reads through MiXCR, one entry per CDR3 protein. Here the sample spans tens of thousands of distinct CDR3 sequences, around an eighth being singletons. The CDR3 runs to 15 residues. V was pared by 0 bases and J by 2 bases, with 9 bases between. The germline CDR1 and CDR2 sequences are SGHRS and YFSETQ. This clonotype was seen a few times. This TCR was sampled from an adult who was a healthcare worker with PCR-confirmed SARS-CoV-2 infection or an uninfected control (not recorded which). The chain employs TRBV5-1 and TRBJ2-1; D ambiguous. What was sequenced was whole blood. The CDR3 is CASSLGSATYNEQFF. In nucleotides, the CDR3 is TGCGCCAGCAGCTTGGGGTCAGCAACCTACAATGAGCAGTTCTTC.